These 2 T cell receptor beta chains share one sample of origin, sequenced in a study of blood T cell repertoires in COVID-19. Some clones are missing from TCRdb's copy, which holds only in-frame ones; the method was immunoSEQ multiplex PCR. This sample has about 370,000 clones, with around 91% found just once. Sequencing was done on a sample of PBMCs or T cells enriched from blood (not recorded which). All receptors derive from a man between 18 and 29 years old who had recovered from COVID-19.

This clone was counted a single time. This rearrangement joins TRBV6-5 to TRBJ1-4, with D maybe TRBD1 (5 bases). Per the germline V gene, CDR1 is MNHEY and CDR2 is SVGAGI. The CDR3 extends over 15 amino acids. The germline V and J ends were trimmed by 6 bases and 0 bases, with 11 bases remaining between them. CDR3 DNA: TGTGCCAGCAGGGGGCTCTGGGCAACTAATGAAAAACTGTTTTTT. Translated, it gives CASRGLWATNEKLFF.

The genes are TRBV18 and TRBJ1-5, with TRBD1 as a possible D gene (5 bases). Looked up from germline, CDR1 is KGHSH and CDR2 is LQKENI. Trimming removed 6 bases at V and 5 bases at J, with 11 bases between. This CDR3 region has 13 residues. The CDR3 is CASSAGPDQPQHF. DNA for the CDR3: TGTGCCAGCTCGGCAGGGCCCGATCAGCCCCAGCATTTT.